The 7 T cell receptor beta chains reported below all come from one sample, sequenced in a study of T cells in localized non-small cell lung cancer. This table comes from immunoSEQ multiplex PCR, and its TCRdb copy is limited to in-frame clones, with some not included. The table lists tens of thousands of clones, approximately 84% of them singletons. Sample: peripheral blood, taken before any cancer treatment. These receptors came from a man aged 35-69 years with stage I lung adenocarcinoma.

V gene TRBV7-9 combines with J gene TRBJ2-5; possibly TRBD2 for D (5 bases). This CDR3 has 15 amino acids. The V end was cut by 1 base, the J end by 5 bases, with 14 bases between. Germline V gives CDR1 SEHNR, CDR2 FQNEAQ (reference sequence). DNA of the CDR3: TGTGCCAGCAGCTTAGGGGGAAGCGGTCGGGAGACCCAGTACTTC. Translated, it gives CASSLGGSGRETQYF.

This sequence joins TRBV29-1 and TRBJ2-7; tentative D call: TRBD2 (6 bases). Germline V lookup: CDR1 SQVTM, CDR2 ANQGSEA. V was cut by 1 base and J by 6 bases, with 10 bases left in between. The CDR3 spans 12 residues. CDR3 region: CSVEVGGIEQYF. The CDR3 DNA reads as TGCAGCGTTGAAGTAGGCGGGATCGAGCAGTACTTC.

The genes are TRBV5-1 and TRBJ2-2; perhaps TRBD2 as D (6 bases). CDR1 SGHRS and CDR2 YFSETQ come from the germline V gene. The CDR3 is made up of 17 amino acids. Trimming removed 4 bases at V and 1 base at J, with 17 bases between. The chain's CDR3 is CASSLGTSSLNTGELFF. The CDR3 coding sequence is TGCGCCAGCAGCCTCGGGACTTCCAGTCTGAACACCGGGGAGCTGTTTTTT.

This clone was counted a few times. The CDR3 loop is CASSLASGSSYEQYF. DNA for the CDR3: TGCGCCAGCAGCTTGGCCAGCGGGAGCTCCTACGAGCAGTACTTC. This chain links TRBV5-1 with TRBJ2-7, with 8 positions matching TRBD2. Germline V CDR1 and CDR2: SGHRS, YFSETQ. Losses at the gene ends were 0 bases for V and 0 bases for J; bases not matched to a gene: 2. The CDR3 is 15 amino acids.

V gene TRBV15 combines with J gene TRBJ1-3; maybe TRBD1 (6 bases). V was trimmed by 5 bases and J by 9 bases, leaving 20 bases between them. The germline gives CDR1 LNHNV, CDR2 YYDKDF (reference sequence). There are 15 residues in the CDR3. This CDR3 is CATSGGYRETSTIYF. The CDR3 DNA is TGTGCCACCAGCGGGGGTTACAGGGAAACAAGCACCATATATTTT.

The chain joins TRBV27 to TRBJ1-2; 7 positions match TRBD1. The germline CDR1 and CDR2 sequences are MNHEY and SMNVEV (reference sequence). The V segment lost 1 base and the J segment 8 bases; nucleotides outside the gene matches: 13. CDR3 length: 16 amino acids. The CDR3 DNA is TGTGCCAGCAGTTTATACCCCCCTCGGACAGGTGAGGGCTACACCTTC. Residues: CASSLYPPRTGEGYTF.

V gene TRBV19 combines with J gene TRBJ2-7; 7 positions agree with TRBD2. This CDR3 spans 13 amino acids. V dropped 7 bases and J dropped 1; count of bases not matched to a gene: 4. Germline CDR1 is LNHDA and CDR2 is SQIVND (reference sequence). The CDR3 coding sequence is TGTGCCAGTACGGGGGGTCGGTCCTACGAGCAGTACTTC. It codes for CASTGGRSYEQYF.